Each of the 30 T cell receptor beta chains below was sequenced from the same sample in a study of T cell clonotyping in hematopoietic cell transplantation. Profiled with immunoSEQ multiplex PCR; TCRdb holds only in-frame clones, not every one. Of tens of thousands of clones listed, over 75% were seen once; the top ten hold 4.5% to 6.5%. Time point specified: recipient sample about 28 days before transplant, after cytoreduction. The material sequenced was peripheral blood mononuclear cells, taken before stem cell transplant. These TCRs come from a man in his fifties or sixties with biphenotypic leukemia. Some clones in this sample may be carry-over from other donors' samples.

This clone came up once. The chain carries TRBV13 and TRBJ2-2, with TRBD2 identical over 15 bases. V lost 5 bases and J lost 5; bases outside the gene matches: 12. The CDR3 extends over 19 amino acids. Germline-derived CDR1 and CDR2 are PRHDT and FYEKMQ (reference sequence). In DNA form, the CDR3 reads TGTGCCAGCAGCCCCGGACTAGCGGGAGGGCCAAGAAGGACCGGGGAGCTGTTTTTT. As protein: CASSPGLAGGPRRTGELFF.

The chain employs TRBV30 and TRBJ1-2, with D perhaps TRBD1 (6 bases). The CDR3 has 13 amino acids. Trimming left V 8 bases short and J 3 bases short, with 16 bases between. Germline V gene data show CDR1 as GTSNPN and CDR2 as SVGIG (reference sequence). CDR3 residues: CAPSLYRDYGYTF. The CDR3 bases are TGTGCCCCTTCTCTGTACAGGGACTATGGCTACACCTTC.

J is TRBJ1-1 and V is TRBV6-5; D uncertain. The CDR3 is 14 residues long. The germline CDR1 and CDR2 sequences are MNHEY and SVGAGI. V lost 2 bases, J lost 3 bases, and 10 bases lay in between. The CDR3 loop reads CASSYTNMDTEAFF. The CDR3 region has the DNA TGTGCCAGCAGTTACACCAACATGGACACTGAAGCTTTCTTT.

The chain combines TRBV11-2 with TRBJ2-7; D unresolved. There are 12 residues in the CDR3. Trimming removed 5 bases at V and 0 bases at J, with 5 bases between. CDR1 is SGHAT, CDR2 FQNNGV, per germline. The CDR3 loop reads CASSPVSYEQYF. DNA of the CDR3: TGTGCCAGCAGCCCAGTCTCCTACGAGCAGTACTTC.

The chain recombines TRBV10-3 with TRBJ1-3, with 9 nucleotides matching TRBD1. CDR3 size: 15 residues. V dropped 5 bases and J dropped 7; count of bases not matched to a gene: 9. CDR1 and CDR2 (germline): ENHRY, SYGVKD. The CDR3 DNA is TGTGCCATCAGTCCACCGGGACAGGGAGCGAACACCATATATTTT. Protein product: CAISPPGQGANTIYF.

The gene calls are TRBV27 and TRBJ2-1; D call uncertain. This CDR3 has 14 amino acids. The germline CDR1 and CDR2 sequences are MNHEY and SMNVEV (reference sequence). With 7 bases removed from V and 0 bases from J, the gap between germline ends came to 10 bases. The CDR3 DNA is TGTGCCAGCACCTTCCTGAGCTCCTACAATGAGCAGTTCTTC. Translated, it gives CASTFLSSYNEQFF.

The CDR3 sequence is CASSLVTGGYHEQYF. CDR3 DNA: TGTGCCAGCAGCTTAGTGACAGGGGGGTACCACGAGCAGTACTTC. This chain joins TRBV7-9 and TRBJ2-7, with 9 bases identical to TRBD1. This CDR3 is 15 amino acids long. Germline trimming cut 1 base from V and 5 bases from J; bases unmatched to any gene: 6. CDR1 is SEHNR, CDR2 FQNEAQ, per germline (reference sequence).

The chain links TRBV15 to TRBJ2-7, with D possibly TRBD1 on 6 matching bases. V gave up 0 bases and J gave up 4 bases, with 19 bases separating them. The CDR3 loop spans 17 amino acids. Germline CDR1 reads LNHNV; CDR2 reads YYDKDF (reference sequence). The DNA of the CDR3 is TGTGCCACCAGCAGAGATGCCTTCTCCGGGACACTTTACGAGCAGTACTTC. Encoded protein: CATSRDAFSGTLYEQYF. Full variable domain (rest looked up from reference TRBV15 and TRBJ2-7): DAMVIQNPRYQVTQFGKPVTLSCSQTLNHNVMYWYQQKSSQAPKLLFHYYDKDFNNEADTPDNFQSRRPNTSFCFLDIRSPGLGDTAMYLCATSRDAFSGTLYEQYFGPGTRLTVT.

The CDR3 reads CASSFLAESTDTQYF. CDR3 nucleotide sequence: TGCGCCAGCAGCTTTCTAGCGGAGAGCACAGATACGCAGTATTTT. The V call is TRBV5-1, the J call TRBJ2-3, with 7 bases fitting TRBD2. This CDR3 is built from 15 residues. Germline CDR1 reads SGHRS; CDR2 reads YFSETQ. J was trimmed by 0 bases and V by 2 bases; bases with no gene match: 3.

V is TRBV28 and J is TRBJ2-7, with D possibly matching TRBD2 (7 bases). V lost 7 bases and J lost 5, with 15 bases in between. This CDR3 region has 13 residues. Germline loops: CDR1 MDHEN, CDR2 SYDVKM. The CDR3 reads CASIGGAKDEQYF. CDR3 DNA sequence: TGTGCCAGCATTGGGGGGGCAAAGGACGAGCAGTACTTC.

The rearrangement uses TRBV11-2 and TRBJ2-1; D gene ambiguous. This CDR3 is built from 13 residues. V was clipped by 4 bases and J by 10 bases, with 14 bases between them. Germline V lookup: CDR1 SGHAT, CDR2 FQNNGV. This chain's CDR3 is CASSSTTLAEQFF. The CDR3 coding sequence is TGTGCCAGCAGCTCGACAACCTTGGCGGAGCAGTTCTTC.

This rearrangement joins TRBV27 to TRBJ1-1, with a weak D call TRBD1 (6 bases). CDR1 is MNHEY, CDR2 SMNVEV, per germline (reference sequence). CDR3 length: 13 amino acids. V was pared by 6 bases and J by 6 bases, with 14 bases between. The CDR3 region is CASSPDSRAEAFF. The CDR3 DNA reads as TGTGCCAGCAGCCCGGACAGTCGGGCTGAAGCTTTCTTT.

The genes are TRBV7-2 and TRBJ2-7; the match to TRBD2 covers 10 bases. The germline V gene encodes CDR1 SGHTA and CDR2 FQGNSA. The CDR3 has 16 residues. The ends lost 4 bases at V and 2 bases at J; junction bases unmatched: 8. The DNA of the CDR3 is TGTGCCAGCAGCTCTAGAGTGCTAGCGGGAGCCTACGAGCAGTACTTC. Translation gives CASSSRVLAGAYEQYF.

J is TRBJ2-5 and V is TRBV19, with 11 bases identical to TRBD2. Germline CDR1 reads LNHDA; CDR2 reads SQIVND (reference sequence). This CDR3 is built from 14 residues. V trimming: 6 bases; J trimming: 3 bases; junction bases outside the gene matches: 3. CDR3 residues: CASSPSGRKETQYF. The CDR3 coding sequence is TGTGCCAGTAGCCCTAGCGGGAGGAAAGAGACCCAGTACTTC.

This sequence joins TRBV7-9 and TRBJ1-1; D ambiguous. Trimming took off 1 base at V and 1 base at J, with 7 bases between the two ends. The CDR3 is made up of 14 amino acids. Germline V gene sequence: CDR1 SEHNR, CDR2 FQNEAQ (reference sequence). The CDR3, as DNA: TGTGCCAGCAGCTTAGTGTCAGGGAACACTGAAGCTTTCTTT. This translates into CASSLVSGNTEAFF.

The chain links TRBV11-2 to TRBJ2-3; the match to TRBD2 covers 11 bases. Germline CDR1 is SGHAT and CDR2 is FQNNGV. This CDR3 has 19 amino acids. J lost 4 bases, V lost 0 bases, and 12 bases had no gene match. CDR3 loop: CASSLDQASGRLLADTQYF. The CDR3 DNA sequence: TGTGCCAGCAGCTTAGATCAGGCTAGCGGGAGGCTGTTAGCAGATACGCAGTATTTT.

The chain combines TRBV5-1 with TRBJ2-3, with a possible D match to TRBD1 (6 bases). Trimming took 4 bases from V and 1 from J, leaving 16 bases between them. Germline CDR1 is SGHRS and CDR2 is YFSETQ. The CDR3 loop spans 16 amino acids. This chain's CDR3 is CASSPGGAGGTDTQYF. As DNA, the CDR3 is TGCGCCAGCAGCCCAGGTGGGGCAGGGGGCACAGATACGCAGTATTTT.

V and J are TRBV30 and TRBJ2-6, with no clear D. This CDR3 is built from 14 residues. Germline V CDR1 and CDR2: GTSNPN, SVGIG (reference sequence). V lost 0 bases to trimming and J lost 2 bases, with 5 bases between them. This CDR3 is CAWSVPTGANVLTF. The CDR3, as DNA: TGTGCCTGGAGTGTACCAACTGGGGCCAACGTCCTGACTTTC.

The chain has TRBV29-1 and TRBJ2-5; D is unresolved. Germline CDR1 SQVTM, CDR2 ANQGSEA. The CDR3 totals 14 residues. Deletions cut 0 bases from V and 3 bases from J, with 11 bases between. The CDR3 DNA reads as TGCAGCGTTGAAGATCTGGCCGTCGAAGAGACCCAGTACTTC. This codes for CSVEDLAVEETQYF.

V usage is TRBV7-2 and J usage is TRBJ2-3; D gene unclear. Germline CDR1 reads SGHTA; CDR2 reads FQGNSA. V shed 0 bases and J shed 6 bases, with 16 bases lying between them. The CDR3 extends over 16 amino acids. CDR3 loop: CASSLAGPTLGDTQYF. CDR3 in DNA: TGTGCCAGCAGCTTAGCGGGTCCCACCCTGGGGGATACGCAGTATTTT.

Only a few counts were recorded for this clone. CDR3 nucleotides: TGTGCCAGCAGCCCCGGGTCCTCGGGTGAGCAGTTCTTC. This translates into CASSPGSSGEQFF. This chain uses TRBV27 with TRBJ2-1; no clear D gene. The CDR3 totals 13 residues. The V and J ends lost 6 bases and 9 bases respectively, with 15 bases between them. The germline V gene has CDR1 MNHEY and CDR2 SMNVEV (reference sequence).

The chain joins TRBV2 to TRBJ2-7; TRBD2 is a possible D gene (6 bases). V lost 2 bases to trimming and J lost 7 bases, with 15 bases between them. This CDR3 contains 14 residues. CDR1 and CDR2 from the germline V gene are SNHLY and FYNNEI. The CDR3 DNA reads TGTGCCAGCAGTGAATCGGCGGACTATGGGGAGCAGTACTTC. Residues: CASSESADYGEQYF.

This chain links TRBV13 with TRBJ2-3; 7 nucleotides align to TRBD2. CDR1 and CDR2 (germline): PRHDT, FYEKMQ (reference sequence). The CDR3 length is 13 residues. V was pared by 3 bases and J by 4 bases, with 1 base of the junction left unmatched. This CDR3 reads CASSLAGADTQYF. CDR3 nucleotide sequence: TGTGCCAGCAGCTTGGCGGGGGCAGATACGCAGTATTTT.

V is TRBV7-8 and J is TRBJ2-5; TRBD1 might be the D (5 bases). The CDR3 is 12 residues long. The germline gives CDR1 SGHVS, CDR2 FQNEAQ. V shed 3 bases and J shed 4 bases, with 6 bases lying between them. CDR3 sequence (DNA): TGTGCCAGCAGCTTGGGGCTAGAGACCCAGTACTTC. It translates to CASSLGLETQYF.

J is TRBJ2-3 and V is TRBV27; TRBD2 matches 14 bases. Germline CDR1 is MNHEY and CDR2 is SMNVEV (reference sequence). V was pared by 0 bases and J by 3 bases, with 11 bases of the junction left unmatched. CDR3 length equals 20 residues. The CDR3 coding sequence is TGTGCCAGCAGTTTATCGTGGGAGTTTTGGACTAGCGGGAGGACAGATACGCAGTATTTT. This codes for CASSLSWEFWTSGRTDTQYF.

J is TRBJ2-7 and V is TRBV14; TRBD2 aligns across 7 bases. CDR3 length equals 14 residues. V lost 4 bases to trimming and J lost 1 base; unmatched junction nucleotides: 4. Germline CDR1 and CDR2: SGHDN and FVKESK. The chain's CDR3 is CASSRLAASYEQYF. The CDR3 DNA reads TGTGCCAGCAGCCGGCTAGCGGCATCCTACGAGCAGTACTTC.

V and J are TRBV28 and TRBJ2-3; 9 positions match TRBD1. The CDR3 runs to 15 residues. V was clipped by 5 bases and J by 6 bases; unmatched bases: 9. Germline V lookup: CDR1 MDHEN, CDR2 SYDVKM. The CDR3 protein is CASSRPGQGLDTQYF. The CDR3 DNA is TGTGCCAGCAGTCGACCGGGACAGGGTCTGGATACGCAGTATTTT.

This clone was observed once. The V and J genes are TRBV7-2 and TRBJ2-6; D is undetermined. Trimming pared 3 bases from V and 0 bases from J, leaving 6 bases between. CDR3 size: 15 residues. Per germline, CDR1 SGHTA and CDR2 FQGNSA. The CDR3 region has the DNA TGTGCCAGCAGCTTGGAAGTCTCTGGGGCCAACGTCCTGACTTTC. Translated: CASSLEVSGANVLTF. The variable domain in full, with the rest retrieved from reference TRBV7-2 and TRBJ2-6, is GAGVSQSPSNKVTEKGKDVELRCDPISGHTALYWYRQSLGQGLEFLIYFQGNSAPDKSGLPSDRFSAERTGGSVSTLTIQRTQQEDSAVYLCASSLEVSGANVLTFGAGSRLTVL.

The chain employs TRBV2 and TRBJ2-7; D is possibly TRBD2 (6 bases). Between the trimmed V and J ends, which lost 10 bases and 6 bases, there was a span of 16 bases. This CDR3 contains 12 residues. Germline values: CDR1 SNHLY, CDR2 FYNNEI. Here the CDR3 DNA reads TGTGCCACAGGGCCCGGGGAGGCCGAGCAGTACTTC. The encoded protein is CATGPGEAEQYF.

This clone has just one count. The V gene is TRBV28, the J gene TRBJ2-5, with 7 nucleotides matching TRBD2. The CDR3 consists of 15 residues. CDR1 and CDR2 (germline): MDHEN, SYDVKM. Trimming took 4 bases from V and 5 from J; bases not matched to a gene: 10. This chain's CDR3 is CASSSPAGREETQYF. The CDR3 DNA follows: TGTGCCAGCAGTTCACCTGCGGGGCGGGAGGAGACCCAGTACTTC. The whole variable domain, remainder taken from reference TRBV28 and TRBJ2-5, is DVKVTQSSRYLVKRTGEKVFLECVQDMDHENMFWYRQDPGLGLRLIYFSYDVKMKEKGDIPEGYSVSREKKERFSLILESASTNQTSMYLCASSSPAGREETQYFGPGTRLLVL.